This TCR beta chain appears in the sequencing data of a study of T-cell memory formation after mild COVID-19. Study outcomes and limitations: Whether second-wave clones peaking at day 37 were SARS-CoV-2 specific went unconfirmed.

With V trimmed by 1 base and J by 0 bases, 6 bases remained unmatched. The CDR3 totals 17 residues. The germline CDR1 and CDR2 sequences are SGHTA and FQGNSA. This clonotype has only a few counts. The antigen is not known. TCRdb passed the 5' RACE reads through MiXCR, listing each CDR3 protein once. The sample carries almost 250,000 distinct CDR3 sequences, 15% recorded once. This TCR was sampled from an adult woman who had mild COVID-19 (a few samples of this study predate the infection). Cell type and time point are not known. The material sequenced was PBMCs or a T cell subset sorted from them (not recorded which). The chain employs TRBV7-2 and TRBJ2-1; 7 nucleotides align to TRBD2. The CDR3 sequence is CASSLVGSGLSYNEQFF. The CDR3 DNA sequence: TGTGCCAGCAGCTTAGTTGGTAGCGGGCTCTCCTACAATGAGCAGTTCTTC.